The entry that follows covers one T cell receptor (beta chain) sequence. Antigen specificity is unknown. One junction end disagrees with the germline gene, perhaps due to a read error. Sequencing used immunoSEQ multiplex PCR; TCRdb keeps in-frame clones, though not all of them. The sample holds more than 850,000 clones, more than 75% seen once. The sample comes from a study of shared clonotypes between healthy human individuals. Study-level results: It was anticipated that sequencing depth would influence how many clonotypes donors shared.

Every donor, a Caucasian adult, lived in Nashville, Tennessee. This clonotype was obtained from a man between 18 and 29 years old in good health. Some clones in this sample may be carry-over from other donors' samples. The sequenced material came from memory CD4+ T cells from PBMCs. This sample's subset: CD45RA-negative fraction.

The CDR3 reads CASSYRDSGPAEF. The CDR3 region has the DNA TGTGCCAGCAGCTACAGGGACTCCGGTCCGGCTGAGTTC. This chain connects TRBV27 to TRBJ2-7, with D possibly called TRBD1 or TRBD2 (6 bases each). The CDR3 covers 13 residues. CDR1 is MNHEY and CDR2 is SMNVEV in the germline V gene (reference sequence).